Listed here is a single T cell receptor beta chain. This entry comes from a study of blood T cell repertoires in COVID-19. Study details: Donors in the United States, Italy and Spain gave samples during acute or convalescent COVID-19. PBMCs, B-cell-depleted T cells, or T cells provided the cDNA or gDNA that made up the material.

In the authors' workflow: How many nucleated cells were present was estimated from reference gene primer amplification. This table comes from immunoSEQ multiplex PCR, and its TCRdb copy is limited to in-frame clones, with some not included. Clone size and V and J calls were adopted from that table, with D and trimming inferred from the DNA. Among fewer than 200,000 clones, approximately 83% were seen once, and the ten largest hold 1.5% to 1.7%. The CDR3 has 16 residues. The V and J ends lost 0 bases and 4 bases respectively, with 16 bases between them. Germline CDR1 SGHDN, CDR2 FVKESK. Material: peripheral blood. The receptor was derived from a human donor in a cohort sampled during active COVID-19. J is TRBJ2-7 and V is TRBV14, with TRBD1 as a possible D gene (6 bases). This CDR3 reads CASSQDLARGIYEQYF. CDR3 nucleotides: TGTGCCAGCAGCCAAGATCTAGCCAGGGGAATATACGAGCAGTACTTC.